These T cell receptor beta chains were read from a single sample in a study of OX40 agonist ivuxolimab in advanced cancers. Using immunoSEQ multiplex PCR, the repertoire was profiled, and TCRdb retains in-frame clones only, with some absent. The repertoire holds approximately 25,000 clones, 85% seen once, with roughly 50% in the top ten. Sample: CD4+ or CD8+ T cells sorted from blood, taken in a trial of the OX40 agonist ivuxolimab. These receptors all come from an adult with an advanced solid tumor such as melanoma, head and neck, liver or kidney cancer. The CDR3 runs from the conserved cysteine through the conserved F or W. D genes are given only for firm matches. Only some rows state a clone size, as once, few, many or a class for expanded clones.

size	D	V	J	CDR3	DNA
NA	NA	TRBV19	TRBJ1-3	CASSPWYKSGNTIYF	TGTGCCAGTAGTCCTTGGTATAAGTCTGGAAACACCATATATTTT
NA	TRBD2	TRBV11-2	TRBJ2-1	CASSLGGTRRGSSYNEQFF	TGTGCCAGCAGCTTAGGAGGGACTAGGAGGGGGAGCTCCTACAATGAGCAGTTCTTC
NA	NA	TRBV9	TRBJ2-2	CASSVPTPEGGELFF	TGTGCCAGCAGCGTCCCAACCCCCGAGGGCGGGGAGCTGTTTTTT
NA	TRBD1	TRBV19	TRBJ2-7	CASSMGQGGSYEQYF	TGTGCCAGTAGTATGGGACAGGGGGGGAGCTACGAGCAGTACTTC
NA	TRBD1	TRBV20-1	TRBJ2-7	CSARGQDEQYF	TGCAGTGCCCGGGGACAGGACGAGCAGTACTTC
NA	TRBD1	TRBV25-1	TRBJ1-2	CASSPGQGAHGYTF	TGTGCCAGCAGTCCCGGACAGGGGGCGCATGGCTACACCTTC
few	TRBD1	TRBV27	TRBJ1-2	CASSFGTGGHFGYTF	TGTGCCAGCAGTTTCGGGACAGGGGGCCACTTTGGCTACACCTTC
NA	TRBD1	TRBV19	TRBJ2-2	CASSIGQGAFGELFF	TGTGCCAGTAGTATCGGTCAGGGGGCGTTCGGGGAGCTGTTTTTT
NA	NA	TRBV7-3	TRBJ2-3	CASSFRGGTDTQYF	TGTGCCAGCAGCTTCCGAGGGGGCACAGATACGCAGTATTTT
NA	NA	TRBV6-6	TRBJ2-7	CASSPLLLEQYF	TGTGCCAGCAGTCCGCTCCTGCTCGAGCAGTACTTC
NA	NA	TRBV7-2	TRBJ1-2	CASSSAYRALDGYTF	TGTGCCAGCAGCTCCGCATACAGGGCCCTCGATGGCTACACCTTC
NA	TRBD1	TRBV10-3	TRBJ1-2	CAIRENPGQGMREGYTF	TGTGCCATCAGAGAGAACCCGGGACAGGGAATGCGGGAGGGCTACACCTTC
NA	NA	TRBV5-1	TRBJ2-7	CASSFEGGQDEQYF	TGCGCCAGCAGCTTTGAGGGGGGTCAAGACGAGCAGTACTTC
NA	NA	TRBV27	TRBJ1-5	CASSLGAVGGQPQHF	TGTGCCAGCAGTTTAGGGGCAGTTGGGGGTCAGCCCCAGCATTTT
once	NA	TRBV2	TRBJ1-1	CASSEGAGGWNTEAFF	TGTGCCAGCAGTGAAGGTGCTGGGGGGTGGAACACTGAAGCTTTCTTT
NA	TRBD1	TRBV5-6	TRBJ1-1	CASSWGQEAFF	TGTGCCAGCAGCTGGGGACAGGAAGCTTTCTTT
NA	NA	TRBV28	TRBJ1-1	CASSRGRNTEAFF	TGTGCCAGCAGCAGAGGGCGGAACACTGAAGCTTTCTTT
NA	NA	TRBV6-1	TRBJ2-3	CASSEAAEGSDTQYF	TGTGCCAGCAGTGAAGCGGCCGAGGGATCAGATACGCAGTATTTT
once	TRBD1	TRBV7-2	TRBJ1-1	CASSPTGGFGPEAFF	TGTGCCAGCAGCCCTACAGGGGGCTTTGGGCCTGAAGCTTTCTTT
NA	NA	TRBV19	TRBJ2-2	CASTKVFPGELFF	TGTGCCAGTACCAAGGTCTTCCCCGGGGAGCTGTTTTTT
NA	TRBD2	TRBV9	TRBJ2-2	CASSPKAAGGLIGELFF	TGTGCCAGCAGCCCCAAAGCGGCGGGGGGGCTGATTGGGGAGCTGTTTTTT
NA	TRBD1	TRBV29-1	TRBJ1-2	CSVPPGGAGGYTF	TGCAGCGTTCCGCCAGGGGGAGCGGGTGGCTACACCTTC
NA	NA	TRBV9	TRBJ2-1	CASSVEWTQHEQFF	TGTGCCAGCAGCGTAGAATGGACACAACATGAGCAGTTCTTC
NA	NA	TRBV14	TRBJ1-2	CASSQFVGQTNYGYTF	TGTGCCAGCAGCCAATTTGTAGGACAGACAAACTATGGCTACACCTTC
NA	NA	TRBV29-1	TRBJ1-2	CSVGSGSEYGYTF	TGCAGCGTTGGGTCAGGGAGTGAGTATGGCTACACCTTC
NA	TRBD1	TRBV19	TRBJ1-1	CASSMGAQGVTEAFF	TGTGCCAGTAGTATGGGGGCTCAGGGGGTGACTGAAGCTTTCTTT
NA	NA	TRBV6-6	TRBJ2-1	CASSSTHGLGGEQFF	TGTGCCAGCAGTTCTACCCATGGGTTGGGAGGTGAGCAGTTCTTC
once	NA	TRBV7-6	TRBJ2-7	CASSLGGGPYEQYF	TGTGCCAGCAGCTTAGGTGGGGGCCCCTACGAGCAGTACTTC
NA	NA	TRBV7-9	TRBJ2-5	CASSSTPGETQYF	TGTGCCAGCAGCTCGACCCCAGGGGAGACCCAGTACTTC
NA	TRBD1	TRBV27	TRBJ2-7	CASSLGQGENEQYF	TGTGCCAGCAGTTTAGGACAGGGAGAGAACGAGCAGTACTTC
NA	NA	TRBV19	TRBJ2-7	CASSIGASEQYF	TGTGCCAGTAGTATTGGGGCTAGCGAGCAGTACTTC
few	TRBD1	TRBV28	TRBJ1-2	CASRPTGGEKGYTF	TGTGCCAGCAGGCCTACAGGGGGGGAGAAGGGCTACACCTTC
NA	NA	TRBV7-3	TRBJ2-7	CASSLGLNYEQYF	TGTGCCAGCAGCTTAGGGCTGAATTACGAGCAGTACTTC
NA	NA	TRBV28	TRBJ2-3	CASSQPGTRTDTQYF	TGTGCCAGCAGCCAACCGGGGACGCGGACAGATACGCAGTATTTT
once	TRBD1	TRBV2	TRBJ2-7	CASSEGTGSSYEQYF	TGTGCCAGCAGTGAAGGGACAGGGAGCTCCTACGAGCAGTACTTC
NA	TRBD1	TRBV6-4	TRBJ1-5	CASSATGGFNSNQPQHF	TGTGCCAGCAGTGCGACAGGGGGCTTTAATAGCAATCAGCCCCAGCATTTT
NA	NA	TRBV21-1	TRBJ1-5	CASSTPAPCNQPQHF	TGTGCCAGCAGCACGCCGGCACCCTGCAATCAGCCCCAGCATTTT
NA	TRBD2	TRBV7-8	TRBJ2-1	CASSSSGGARGEQFF	TGTGCCAGCAGCTCTAGCGGGGGGGCTCGAGGTGAGCAGTTCTTC
NA	NA	TRBV7-3	TRBJ2-6	CASSLWSPRAGANVLTF	TGTGCCAGCAGCTTATGGTCCCCCAGGGCCGGGGCCAACGTCCTGACTTTC
few	TRBD1	TRBV28	TRBJ1-3	CASRGRGRSIYF	TGTGCCAGCAGGGGCAGGGGGCGCTCCATATATTTT
NA	NA	TRBV7-3	TRBJ1-3	CASNSGGHTIYF	TGTGCCAGCAATAGCGGTGGGCACACCATATATTTT
NA	NA	TRBV9	TRBJ1-5	CASSPTGGGPQHF	TGTGCCAGCAGCCCCACGGGGGGAGGGCCCCAGCATTTT
NA	TRBD1	TRBV29-1	TRBJ2-5	CSVEDPGGGQGPQETQYF	TGCAGCGTTGAAGATCCTGGGGGTGGACAGGGTCCACAAGAGACCCAGTACTTC
NA	NA	TRBV6-1	TRBJ2-5	CASSEQLAQKETQYF	TGTGCCAGCAGTGAGCAACTAGCCCAAAAAGAGACCCAGTACTTC
NA	NA	TRBV28	TRBJ1-1	CASSLMTEDGTEAFF	TGTGCCAGCAGTTTAATGACAGAGGATGGCACTGAAGCTTTCTTT
NA	TRBD1	TRBV19	TRBJ1-1	CASSLGTGRWGNTEAFF	TGTGCCAGTAGTCTCGGGACAGGTAGGTGGGGGAACACTGAAGCTTTCTTT
NA	TRBD1	TRBV28	TRBJ2-7	CASSLEPQGAYEQYF	TGTGCCAGCAGTTTAGAGCCACAGGGGGCCTACGAGCAGTACTTC
NA	NA	TRBV19	TRBJ1-4	CASSISGEKLFF	TGTGCCAGTAGTATTAGTGGTGAAAAACTGTTTTTT
NA	NA	TRBV9	TRBJ2-7	CASSVGADRYYEQYF	TGTGCCAGCAGCGTAGGGGCAGATCGGTACTACGAGCAGTACTTC
NA	TRBD1	TRBV19	TRBJ2-1	CASSIGGQGIIYNEQFF	TGTGCCAGTAGTATAGGGGGACAGGGAATAATCTACAATGAGCAGTTCTTC
NA	NA	TRBV7-9	TRBJ2-1	CASNVGVNEQFF	TGTGCCAGCAATGTCGGAGTGAATGAGCAGTTCTTC
NA	NA	TRBV28	TRBJ2-7	CASSPPVTGAMYEQYF	TGTGCCAGCAGTCCACCGGTGACGGGGGCAATGTACGAGCAGTACTTC
NA	TRBD2	TRBV29-1	TRBJ2-3	CSVSGLGASGGAGTDTQYF	TGCAGCGTTTCGGGCCTTGGGGCTAGCGGGGGGGCCGGAACAGATACGCAGTATTTT
once	NA	TRBV5-1	TRBJ1-2	CASSPAGYGYTF	TGCGCCAGCAGCCCGGCGGGCTATGGCTACACCTTC
once	NA	TRBV19	TRBJ1-5	CASSIGNQINSNQPQHF	TGTGCCAGTAGTATAGGGAATCAGATTAATAGCAATCAGCCCCAGCATTTT